This TCR beta chain was sequenced for a study of control samples from healthy donors and cancer patients. Clones were sequenced by immunoSEQ multiplex PCR, and TCRdb holds only the in-frame ones, with some missing. The table records 60,000 to 75,000 clones, 75% to 85% of them present only once. Sequenced material: blood. The source of this sequence is a man between 60 and 75 years old in good health.

The CDR3 DNA is TGTGCCAGCAGCCCGTGGACAGCTCCGAACACTGAAGCTTTCTTT. Amino acid sequence: CASSPWTAPNTEAFF. The chain combines TRBV11-2 with TRBJ1-1; weak D call: TRBD1 (6 bases). Germline-derived CDR1 and CDR2 are SGHAT and FQNNGV. This CDR3 comprises 15 residues. The ends were cut back, 5 bases at V and 1 base at J, with 14 bases in the middle.